Below are 7 T cell receptor beta chains sequenced from a single sample in a study of a mutant IDH1 vaccine in newly diagnosed glioma. These receptors have no known antigen. Profiling relied on immunoSEQ multiplex PCR, and the TCRdb table lists in-frame clones only, not all of them. The sample consists of tens of thousands of clones, roughly 71% of them appearing once. The sample's time point: week 35, safety follow-up. A 20-mer mutant IDH1 peptide at 300 ug was injected subcutaneously with topical imiquimod. Here the sequenced sample was PBMCs, taken from a glioma patient whose treatment included an IDH1 peptide vaccine. All receptors derive from a man in his fifties or sixties with glioma.

The V gene is TRBV29-1, the J gene TRBJ1-2; D is possibly TRBD1 (6 bases). V lost 1 base and J lost 8, with 11 bases in between. Germline lookup yields CDR1 SQVTM and CDR2 ANQGSEA. This CDR3 spans 12 amino acids. CDR3 in amino acids: CSVEGGGRGYTF. The CDR3, as DNA: TGCAGCGTTGAAGGCGGGGGGCGCGGCTACACCTTC.

The J gene is TRBJ1-5, the V gene TRBV18; 7 nucleotides line up with TRBD1. The CDR3 loop spans 15 amino acids. From germline, CDR1 is KGHSH and CDR2 LQKENI. Unmatched junction bases numbered 9, after V lost 3 bases and J lost 7 bases. Here the CDR3 reads CASSPSTGRGQPQHF. The CDR3 region has the DNA TGTGCCAGCTCACCTTCGACAGGGAGAGGGCAGCCCCAGCATTTT.

The rearrangement uses TRBV5-6 and TRBJ2-3, with 9 bases identical to TRBD1. Germline values: CDR1 SGHDT, CDR2 YYEEEE. The trim removed 3 bases at V and 6 bases at J, leaving 11 bases unmatched. This CDR3 comprises 16 residues. The CDR3 spells CASSSRPGQGSDTQYF. The CDR3 nucleotides are TGTGCCAGCAGCTCCCGGCCGGGACAGGGATCTGATACGCAGTATTTT.

The chain uses TRBV2 and TRBJ2-5, with 10 bases fitting TRBD1. This CDR3 is built from 17 residues. The trim removed 5 bases at V and 4 bases at J, leaving 13 bases unmatched. Germline values: CDR1 SNHLY, CDR2 FYNNEI. CDR3 residues: CASSYNHPGQGSETQYF. The DNA for the CDR3 is TGTGCCAGCAGTTACAACCACCCGGGACAGGGGTCAGAGACCCAGTACTTC.

This clone was observed a few times. The V gene is TRBV4-1, the J gene TRBJ2-7; no firm D call. The V and J ends lost 0 bases and 6 bases respectively, with 9 bases between them. Germline loops: CDR1 MGHRA, CDR2 YSYEKL. The CDR3 contains 13 residues. CDR3 region: CASSQEGIGEQYF. In DNA, the CDR3 is TGCGCCAGCAGCCAAGAAGGGATCGGCGAGCAGTACTTC.

In its sample, this clone was seen once. CDR3 DNA sequence: TGTGCCAGCAGTTACTCGGCAGGGACCCTGTTTTTT. Protein product: CASSYSAGTLFF. The chain recombines TRBV6-5 with TRBJ2-2; D assignment may be TRBD1 or TRBD2 (5 bases each). Germline V CDR1 and CDR2: MNHEY, SVGAGI. This CDR3 comprises 12 residues. Trimming took off 0 bases at V and 14 bases at J, with 10 bases between the two ends.

This clone was detected many times. The CDR3 DNA follows: TGTGCCAGCAGCTTGGGGACCTACGAGCAGTACTTC. Encoded protein: CASSLGTYEQYF. The genes are TRBV5-4 and TRBJ2-7, with D unresolved. V was trimmed by 0 bases and J by 2 bases, leaving 3 bases between them. CDR3 length: 12 amino acids. The germline CDR1 and CDR2 sequences are SGHNT and YYREEE (reference sequence).